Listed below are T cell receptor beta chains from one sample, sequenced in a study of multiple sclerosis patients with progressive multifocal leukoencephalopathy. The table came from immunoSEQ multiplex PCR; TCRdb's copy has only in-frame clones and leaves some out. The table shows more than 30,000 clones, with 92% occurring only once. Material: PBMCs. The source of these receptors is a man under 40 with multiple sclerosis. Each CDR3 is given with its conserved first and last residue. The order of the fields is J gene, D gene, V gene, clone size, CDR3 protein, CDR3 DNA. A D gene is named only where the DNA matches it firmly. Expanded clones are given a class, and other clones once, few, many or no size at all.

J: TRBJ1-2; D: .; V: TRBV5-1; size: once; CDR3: CASSPSDRALYGYTF; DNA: TGCGCCAGCAGCCCCTCAGACAGAGCCCTCTATGGCTACACCTTC
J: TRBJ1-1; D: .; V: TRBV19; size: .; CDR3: CASIPRGQNTEAFF; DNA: TGTGCCAGTATCCCTAGGGGACAGAACACTGAAGCTTTCTTT
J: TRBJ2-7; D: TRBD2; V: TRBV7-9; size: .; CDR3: CASSPGLAIPVYEQYF; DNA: TGTGCCAGCAGCCCGGGACTAGCTATTCCGGTCTACGAGCAGTACTTC
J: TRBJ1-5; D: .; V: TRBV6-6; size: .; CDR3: CASTYLARESNQPQHF; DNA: TGTGCCAGCACCTACCTTGCCAGGGAGAGCAATCAGCCCCAGCATTTT
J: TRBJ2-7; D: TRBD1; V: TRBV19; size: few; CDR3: CASSTGGSYEQYF; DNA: TGTGCCAGCAGTACAGGGGGGTCCTACGAGCAGTACTTC
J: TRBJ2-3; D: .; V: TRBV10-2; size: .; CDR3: CASSGTSPNTQYF; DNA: TGCGCCAGCAGTGGAACTAGCCCTAATACGCAGTATTTT
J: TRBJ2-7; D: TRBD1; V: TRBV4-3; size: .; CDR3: CASGLTQGGSYEQYF; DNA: TGCGCCAGCGGACTGACACAGGGGGGCTCCTACGAGCAGTACTTC
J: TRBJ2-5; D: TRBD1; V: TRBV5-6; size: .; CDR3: CASSSRTGETQYF; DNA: TGTGCCAGCAGCTCGAGGACAGGAGAGACCCAGTACTTC
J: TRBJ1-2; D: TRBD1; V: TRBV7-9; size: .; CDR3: CASSFPAGTGEYF; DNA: TGTGCCAGCAGCTTTCCGGCAGGGACAGGGGAGTACTTC
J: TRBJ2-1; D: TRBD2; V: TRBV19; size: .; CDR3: CASKMVGLGDEQFF; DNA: TGTGCCAGTAAAATGGTCGGACTAGGCGATGAGCAGTTCTTC
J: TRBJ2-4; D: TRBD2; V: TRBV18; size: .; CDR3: CASSPPGLAGAGLAKNIQYF; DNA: TGTGCCAGCTCACCACCGGGACTAGCGGGAGCTGGACTAGCCAAAAACATTCAGTACTTC
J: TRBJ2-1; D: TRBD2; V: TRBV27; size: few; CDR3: CASSVSGSLYNEQFF; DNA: TGTGCCAGCAGTGTTAGCGGGAGCTTGTACAATGAGCAGTTCTTC
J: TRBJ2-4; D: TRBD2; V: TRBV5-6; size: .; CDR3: CASRTSGIENIQYF; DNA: TGTGCCAGTAGGACTAGCGGGATAGAAAACATTCAGTACTTC
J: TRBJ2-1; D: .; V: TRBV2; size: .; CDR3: CASVATDYNEQFF; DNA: TGTGCCAGCGTTGCGACGGACTACAATGAGCAGTTCTTC
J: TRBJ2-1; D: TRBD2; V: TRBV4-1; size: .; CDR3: CASRSSGRITEQFF; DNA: TGCGCCAGCAGGAGTAGCGGGAGGATCACTGAGCAGTTCTTC
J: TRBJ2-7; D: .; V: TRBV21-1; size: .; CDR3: CASSIRDESYEQYF; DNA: TGTGCCAGCAGCATTCGGGACGAATCCTACGAGCAGTACTTC
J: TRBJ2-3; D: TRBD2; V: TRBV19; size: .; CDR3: CASSIGLGGGNTQYF; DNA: TGTGCCAGTAGTATCGGCCTTGGCGGGGGAAATACGCAGTATTTT
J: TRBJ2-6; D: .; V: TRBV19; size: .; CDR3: CASSIDTALVSGANVLTF; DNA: TGTGCCAGTAGTATAGACACAGCCCTGGTCTCTGGGGCCAACGTCCTGACTTTC
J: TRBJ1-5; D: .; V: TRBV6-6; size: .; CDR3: CASSFPGRAGNQPQHF; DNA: TGTGCCAGCAGTTTTCCGGGACGAGCGGGAAATCAGCCCCAGCATTTT
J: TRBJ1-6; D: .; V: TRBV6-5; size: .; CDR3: CASSYGGGVHNSPLHF; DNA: TGTGCCAGCAGTTACGGGGGGGGCGTCCATAATTCACCCCTCCACTTT
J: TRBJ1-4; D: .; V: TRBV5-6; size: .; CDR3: CASSFGTPEKLFF; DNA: TGTGCCAGCAGCTTTGGGACTCCTGAAAAACTGTTTTTT
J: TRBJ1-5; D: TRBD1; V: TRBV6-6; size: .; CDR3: CASRPSGTGNQPQHF; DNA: TGTGCCAGCAGGCCCTCCGGGACAGGCAATCAGCCCCAGCATTTT
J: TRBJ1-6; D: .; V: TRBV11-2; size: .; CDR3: CASSVTRTDFSYNSPLHF; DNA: TGTGCCAGCAGCGTTACTAGGACAGACTTCTCCTATAATTCACCCCTCCACTTT
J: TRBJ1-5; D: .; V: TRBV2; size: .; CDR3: CASSGSLRGKQPQHF; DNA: TGTGCCAGCAGTGGGTCCTTACGGGGAAAGCAGCCCCAGCATTTT
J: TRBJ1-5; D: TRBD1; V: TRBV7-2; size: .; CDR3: CASSLATGGNQPQHF; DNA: TGTGCCAGCAGCTTAGCGACAGGGGGCAATCAGCCCCAGCATTTT
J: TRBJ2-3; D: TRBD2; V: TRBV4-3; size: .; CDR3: CASSQSLAGADTQYF; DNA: TGCGCCAGCAGCCAGTCACTAGCGGGTGCAGATACGCAGTATTTT
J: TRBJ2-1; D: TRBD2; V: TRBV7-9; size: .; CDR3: CASSSTLAVRSSYNEQFF; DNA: TGTGCCAGCAGCTCTACGCTAGCGGTCAGGAGCTCCTACAATGAGCAGTTCTTC
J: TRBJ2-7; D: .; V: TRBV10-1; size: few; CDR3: CASSGESRGLPYF; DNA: TGCGCCAGCAGTGGGGAGTCTAGGGGGTTGCCGTACTTC
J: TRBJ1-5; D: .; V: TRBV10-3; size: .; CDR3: CAISEGALGNQPQHF; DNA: TGTGCCATCAGTGAGGGGGCCCTGGGGAATCAGCCCCAGCATTTT
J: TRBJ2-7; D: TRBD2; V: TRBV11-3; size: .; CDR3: CASSLGAGAYEQYF; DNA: TGTGCCAGCAGCTTAGGAGCGGGAGCCTACGAGCAGTACTTC
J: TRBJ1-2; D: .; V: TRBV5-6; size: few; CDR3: CASSLIGIEYYRYGYTF; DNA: TGTGCCAGCAGCTTAATTGGCATTGAGTATTATCGCTATGGCTACACCTTC
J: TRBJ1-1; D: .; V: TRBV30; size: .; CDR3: CAWSVWNTEAFF; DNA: TGTGCCTGGAGTGTCTGGAACACTGAAGCTTTCTTT
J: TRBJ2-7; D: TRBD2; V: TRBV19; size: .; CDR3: CASSIRTLAGAGGEQYF; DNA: TGTGCCAGTAGTATAAGAACGCTAGCGGGAGCCGGGGGCGAGCAGTACTTC
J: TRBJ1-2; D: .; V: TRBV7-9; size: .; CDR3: CASSLNVYTF; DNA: TGTGCCAGCAGCTTAAACGTCTACACCTTC